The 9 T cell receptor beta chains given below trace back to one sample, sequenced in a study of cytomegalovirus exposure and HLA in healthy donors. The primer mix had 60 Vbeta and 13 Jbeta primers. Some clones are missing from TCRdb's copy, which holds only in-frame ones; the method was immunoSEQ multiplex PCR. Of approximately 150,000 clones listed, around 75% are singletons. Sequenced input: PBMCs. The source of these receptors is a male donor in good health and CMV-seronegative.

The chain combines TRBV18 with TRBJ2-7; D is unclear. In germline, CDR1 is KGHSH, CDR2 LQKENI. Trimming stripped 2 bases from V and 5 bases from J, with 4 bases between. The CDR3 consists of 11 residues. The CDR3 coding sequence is TGTGCCAGCTCACCAGAGCACGAGCAGTACTTC. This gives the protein CASSPEHEQYF.

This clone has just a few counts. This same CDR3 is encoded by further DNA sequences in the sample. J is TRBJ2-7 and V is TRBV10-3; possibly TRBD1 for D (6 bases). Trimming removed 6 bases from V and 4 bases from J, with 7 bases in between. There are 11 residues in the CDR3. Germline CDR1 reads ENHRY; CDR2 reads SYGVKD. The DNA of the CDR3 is TGTGCCATCAGACAGGGTTACGAGCAGTACTTC. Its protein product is CAIRQGYEQYF.

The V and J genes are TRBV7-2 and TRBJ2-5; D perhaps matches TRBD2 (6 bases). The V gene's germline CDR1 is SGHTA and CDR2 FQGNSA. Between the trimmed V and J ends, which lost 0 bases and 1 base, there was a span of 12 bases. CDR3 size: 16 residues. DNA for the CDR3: TGTGCCAGCAGCTTAGCGCGTATCGGGGGCCAAGAGACCCAGTACTTC. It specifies CASSLARIGGQETQYF.

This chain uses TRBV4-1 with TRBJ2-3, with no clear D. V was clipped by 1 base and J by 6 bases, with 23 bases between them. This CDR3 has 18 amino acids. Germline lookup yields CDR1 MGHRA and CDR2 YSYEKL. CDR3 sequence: CASSQGRGRGKASDTQYF. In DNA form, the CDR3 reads TGCGCCAGCAGCCAAGGGCGAGGTCGAGGTAAAGCCTCCGATACGCAGTATTTT.

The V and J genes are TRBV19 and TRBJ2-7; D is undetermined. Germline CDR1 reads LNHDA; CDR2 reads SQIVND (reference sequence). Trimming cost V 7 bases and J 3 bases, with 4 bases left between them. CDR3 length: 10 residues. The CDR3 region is CASTHYEQYF. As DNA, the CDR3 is TGTGCCAGTACCCACTACGAGCAGTACTTC.

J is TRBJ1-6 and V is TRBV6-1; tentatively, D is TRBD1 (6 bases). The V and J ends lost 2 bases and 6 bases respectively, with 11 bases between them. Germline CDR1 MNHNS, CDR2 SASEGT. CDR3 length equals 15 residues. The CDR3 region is CASSEQGKGNSPLHF. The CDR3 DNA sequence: TGTGCCAGCAGTGAACAGGGGAAGGGTAATTCACCCCTCCACTTT.

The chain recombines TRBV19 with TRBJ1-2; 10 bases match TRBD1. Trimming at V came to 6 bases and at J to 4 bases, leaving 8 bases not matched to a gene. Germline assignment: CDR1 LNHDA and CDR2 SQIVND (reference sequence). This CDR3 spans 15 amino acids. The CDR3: CASSAGTGVPYGYTF. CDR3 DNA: TGTGCCAGTAGCGCCGGGACAGGGGTTCCCTATGGCTACACCTTC.

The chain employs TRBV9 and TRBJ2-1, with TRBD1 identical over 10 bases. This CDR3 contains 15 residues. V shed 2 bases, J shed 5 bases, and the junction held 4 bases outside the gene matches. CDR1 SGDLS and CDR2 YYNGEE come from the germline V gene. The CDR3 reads CASSVRQGAHNEQFF. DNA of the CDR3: TGTGCCAGCAGCGTTAGACAGGGGGCGCACAATGAGCAGTTCTTC.

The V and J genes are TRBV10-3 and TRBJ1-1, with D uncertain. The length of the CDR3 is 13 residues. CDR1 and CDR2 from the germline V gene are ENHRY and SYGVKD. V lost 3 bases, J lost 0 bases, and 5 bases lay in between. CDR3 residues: CAISDVLNTEAFF. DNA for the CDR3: TGTGCCATCAGTGACGTCCTGAACACTGAAGCTTTCTTT.